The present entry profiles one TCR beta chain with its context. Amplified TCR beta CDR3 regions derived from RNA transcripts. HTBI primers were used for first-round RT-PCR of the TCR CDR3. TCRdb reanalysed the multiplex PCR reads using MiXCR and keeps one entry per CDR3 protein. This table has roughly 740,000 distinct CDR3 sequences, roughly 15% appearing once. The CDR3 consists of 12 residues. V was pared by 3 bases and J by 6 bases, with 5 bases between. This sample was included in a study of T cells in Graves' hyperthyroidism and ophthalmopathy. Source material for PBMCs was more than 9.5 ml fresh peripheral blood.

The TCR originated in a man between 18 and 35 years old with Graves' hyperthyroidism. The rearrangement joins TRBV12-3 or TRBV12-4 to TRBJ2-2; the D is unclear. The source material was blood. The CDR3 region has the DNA TGTGCCAGCAGTTTCATGCCCGGGGAGCTGTTTTTT. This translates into CASSFMPGELFF.